Described below is a single T cell receptor (beta chain) sequence and its context. The clone's antigen remains unknown. Nothing much larger sits one base from this clone, and base qualities are not available. This entry is derived from a study of blood T cell repertoires in COVID-19 (TCRdb year 2020). Regarding the study in general: Samples from collaborators originated in the United States, Italy and Spain and spanned both the acute and convalescent phases of COVID-19. The material from the prospective study consisted of cDNA or gDNA derived from T cells, B-cell-depleted T cells, or PBMCs. Subjects who had been exposed to COVID-19, were actively infected with it, or had recovered from it provided the deeply sampled blood TCRbeta repertoires that made up the dataset. The repertoires were made available in a free public database intended to serve as a resource for research on the immune response to SARS-CoV-2. Samples came from the ongoing ImmuneRACE study (first 160 participants) plus 1,254 subjects from 6 global collaborators. The sample metadata nearly always contained a de-identified subject ID, COVID-19 status, age in years and sex. Where available, HLA class I and class II types were taken from metadata supplied by the sample provider and were not determined by assay-based typing.

Another Seattle source contributed samples from volunteer blood donors who had recovered from COVID-19. The collaborating institutions used their own protocols to collect whole blood in K2EDTA tubes. Collaborator samples were shipped for TCRbeta analysis as frozen whole blood, isolated PBMCs, or DNA extracted from either sample type. Overall study outcomes, separate from this receptor: The quantity of clinical and demographic metadata differed by source and by participant and was supplied without curation.

TCRbeta CDR3 regions were amplified from genomic DNA by means of the immunoSEQ Assay, a bias-controlled multiplex PCR. The paper's processing steps were these. Within the assay, amplification of reference gene primers was used to estimate how many nucleated cells each sample contained. To quantify the absolute abundance of each unique TCRbeta CDR3 rearrangement, sequence reads were collapsed and filtered. For each sample, productive Simpson clonality was calculated as the square root of Simpson's diversity index across productive rearrangements. TCRdb carries this immuneACCESS record with in-frame sequences only. Its versions omit some clonotypes, under half of them owing to an unresolved V gene in the studies checked, with the rest unexplained. From that table come the V and J calls and clone size; the DNA was used to work out D and trimming. The sample yields 130,000 or so clones; 70% to 90% were counted once. Of the sample, 15% to 20% falls within the top ten clones.

The sequenced sample was peripheral blood. The source of this sequence is a woman aged 45 to 65 who had recovered from COVID-19.

Here is the DNA: TGTGCCAGCAGCCTACCTAGCGGGAGCCCGGCTTTTGGGGCCAACGTCCTGACTTTC. It encodes CASSLPSGSPAFGANVLTF. The rearranged segments are TRBV7-9 and TRBJ2-6, and 10 junction bases match TRBD2. Ends trimmed: V by 5 bases, J by 3 bases; bases unmatched to a gene: 13. Spanning cysteine to phenylalanine, the CDR3 consists of 19 amino acids. CDR3 DNA only is kept here, 57 bases in frame from base 1. From a lookup of the germline V gene (reference sequence), CDR1 and CDR2 are SEHNR and FQNEAQ.